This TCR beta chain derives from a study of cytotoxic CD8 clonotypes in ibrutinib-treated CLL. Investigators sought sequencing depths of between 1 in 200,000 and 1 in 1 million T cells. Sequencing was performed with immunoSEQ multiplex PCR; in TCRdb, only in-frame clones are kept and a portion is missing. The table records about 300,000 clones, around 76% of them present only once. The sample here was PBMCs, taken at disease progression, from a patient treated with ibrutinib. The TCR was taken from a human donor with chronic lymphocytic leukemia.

CDR3 coding DNA: TGCGCCAGCTCCGAGTCCGGGACTTACATCACAGATACGCAGTATTTT. Encoded protein: CASSESGTYITDTQYF. The J gene is TRBJ2-3, the V gene TRBV5-1; D may be TRBD2 (6 bases). CDR1 is SGHRS and CDR2 is YFSETQ in the germline V gene. Trimming left V 7 bases short and J 2 bases short, with 20 bases between. This CDR3 comprises 16 residues.